These T cell receptor beta chains were read from a single sample in a study of blood T cell repertoires in COVID-19. Some clones are missing from TCRdb's copy, which holds only in-frame ones; the method was immunoSEQ multiplex PCR. This table holds over 100,000 clones, about 89% found once. Specimen: peripheral blood. Every receptor here comes from a human donor with acute or convalescent COVID-19. The donor label of this sample is uncertain. Each CDR3 is given with its conserved first and last residue. The order of the fields is CDR3 length, D gene, J gene, V gene, clone size, CDR3 protein, CDR3 DNA. A D gene is named only where the DNA matches it firmly. Rows may omit the clone size; those that give it use once, few, many or a size class.

length: 13; D: -; J: TRBJ2-5; V: TRBV29-1; size: -; CDR3: CSVADRHQETQYF; DNA: TGCAGCGTTGCCGACAGACACCAAGAGACCCAGTACTTC
length: 15; D: -; J: TRBJ1-2; V: TRBV19; size: -; CDR3: CASIGRGPSDYGYTF; DNA: TGTGCCAGTATTGGGCGGGGTCCCTCCGACTATGGCTACACCTTC
length: 12; D: -; J: TRBJ2-1; V: TRBV7-9; size: -; CDR3: CASSIQGDEQFF; DNA: TGTGCCAGCAGCATACAGGGAGATGAGCAGTTCTTC
length: 14; D: -; J: TRBJ1-6; V: TRBV9; size: -; CDR3: CASSVGRGRSPLHF; DNA: TGTGCCAGCAGCGTAGGACGGGGAAGGTCACCCCTCCACTTT
length: 17; D: TRBD2; J: TRBJ2-1; V: TRBV12-5; size: once; CDR3: CASGLVGLVTFRGEQFF; DNA: TGTGCTAGTGGTTTGGTTGGACTAGTAACCTTCCGGGGGGAGCAGTTCTTC
length: 14; D: TRBD2; J: TRBJ2-5; V: TRBV20-1; size: -; CDR3: CSASLGLAGETQYF; DNA: TGCAGTGCTAGTCTGGGACTAGCCGGGGAGACCCAGTACTTC
length: 19; D: -; J: TRBJ1-6; V: TRBV6-1; size: once; CDR3: CASSEELGRGQTYNSPLHF; DNA: TGTGCCAGCAGTGAAGAACTTGGGCGGGGGCAGACCTATAATTCACCCCTCCACTTT
length: 16; D: TRBD1; J: TRBJ1-2; V: TRBV4-3; size: -; CDR3: CASSQLGQGFFRGYTF; DNA: TGCGCCAGCAGCCAATTGGGACAGGGTTTTTTTAGGGGCTACACCTTC
length: 14; D: -; J: TRBJ2-3; V: TRBV4-3; size: -; CDR3: CASSLEGTQNTQYF; DNA: TGCGCCAGCAGCCTAGAGGGGACACAAAATACGCAGTATTTT
length: 14; D: -; J: TRBJ2-2; V: TRBV19; size: -; CDR3: CASSTLLTSGELFF; DNA: TGTGCCAGTAGTACCCTCCTGACTAGCGGGGAGCTGTTTTTT
length: 16; D: TRBD1; J: TRBJ1-1; V: TRBV27; size: -; CDR3: CASSFRRGILNTEAFF; DNA: TGTGCCAGCAGTTTTCGCAGGGGGATCCTAAACACTGAAGCTTTCTTT
length: 14; D: TRBD1; J: TRBJ1-2; V: TRBV11-2; size: -; CDR3: CASSHSDREYGYTF; DNA: TGTGCCAGCAGTCATTCCGACAGGGAGTATGGCTACACCTTC
length: 11; D: -; J: TRBJ1-4; V: TRBV30; size: -; CDR3: CAWSTNEKLFF; DNA: TGTGCCTGGAGTACAAATGAAAAACTGTTTTTT
length: 14; D: -; J: TRBJ1-2; V: TRBV5-1; size: -; CDR3: CASSLGQGYYGYTF; DNA: TGCGCCAGCAGCTTGGGGCAGGGCTACTATGGCTACACCTTC
length: 16; D: TRBD2; J: TRBJ2-1; V: TRBV7-9; size: -; CDR3: CASSPVGLAGYNEQFF; DNA: TGTGCCAGCAGCCCAGTGGGACTAGCGGGCTACAATGAGCAGTTCTTC
length: 16; D: TRBD1; J: TRBJ1-6; V: TRBV7-2; size: once; CDR3: CASSETGVLYNSPLHF; DNA: TGTGCCAGCAGCGAGACAGGGGTTCTATATAATTCACCCCTCCACTTT
length: 17; D: TRBD1; J: TRBJ2-6; V: TRBV19; size: -; CDR3: CASSISAGGSGANVLTF; DNA: TGTGCCAGTAGTATCAGCGCAGGGGGCTCTGGGGCCAACGTCCTGACTTTC
length: 15; D: -; J: TRBJ1-2; V: TRBV7-8; size: -; CDR3: CASSLAIWGPYGYTF; DNA: TGTGCCAGCAGCTTAGCAATCTGGGGGCCCTATGGCTACACCTTC
length: 19; D: -; J: TRBJ1-2; V: TRBV29-1; size: -; CDR3: CSVAGFTGPGSLGNYGYTF; DNA: TGCAGCGTTGCTGGATTTACAGGGCCAGGATCTCTGGGGAACTATGGCTACACCTTC
length: 15; D: TRBD1; J: TRBJ1-5; V: TRBV28; size: -; CDR3: CASRGHDRGYQPQHF; DNA: TGTGCCAGCCGGGGACACGACAGGGGTTATCAGCCCCAGCATTTT
length: 17; D: -; J: TRBJ1-3; V: TRBV2; size: -; CDR3: CASSEALLGGNGNTIYF; DNA: TGTGCCAGCAGTGAAGCGCTTCTTGGGGGGAATGGAAACACCATATATTTT
length: 14; D: -; J: TRBJ1-2; V: TRBV5-6; size: -; CDR3: CASRSQGTNYGYTF; DNA: TGTGCCAGCAGAAGCCAGGGTACTAACTATGGCTACACCTTC
length: 13; D: -; J: TRBJ2-7; V: TRBV27; size: -; CDR3: CASSSGLLYEQYF; DNA: TGTGCCAGCAGTTCAGGACTTCTTTACGAGCAGTACTTC
length: 12; D: -; J: TRBJ2-5; V: TRBV30; size: -; CDR3: CAWSVVAQTQYF; DNA: TGTGCCTGGAGTGTGGTAGCCCAGACCCAGTACTTC
length: 11; D: -; J: TRBJ1-5; V: TRBV15; size: -; CDR3: CATSLNQPQHF; DNA: TGTGCCACCAGCCTTAATCAGCCCCAGCATTTT
length: 17; D: TRBD1; J: TRBJ2-6; V: TRBV27; size: -; CDR3: CASSRQGFSSGANVLTF; DNA: TGTGCCAGCAGCCGACAGGGTTTCAGCTCTGGGGCCAACGTCCTGACTTTC
length: 14; D: TRBD2; J: TRBJ2-1; V: TRBV5-4; size: -; CDR3: CASSSGLASDEQFF; DNA: TGTGCCAGCAGTTCGGGACTAGCGTCCGATGAGCAGTTCTTC
length: 16; D: -; J: TRBJ2-1; V: TRBV7-2; size: once; CDR3: CASRETRGGGLNEQFF; DNA: TGTGCCAGCAGGGAAACTAGGGGGGGCGGTTTGAATGAGCAGTTCTTC
length: 16; D: -; J: TRBJ1-5; V: TRBV3-1/TRBV3-2; size: -; CDR3: CASSRGTVNSNQPQHF; DNA: TGTGCCAGCAGCCGCGGGACGGTCAATAGCAATCAGCCCCAGCATTTT
length: 16; D: TRBD1; J: TRBJ2-3; V: TRBV9; size: -; CDR3: CASSHHKTGSTDTQYF; DNA: TGTGCCAGCAGCCACCATAAGACAGGGTCCACAGATACGCAGTATTTT
length: 13; D: -; J: TRBJ1-2; V: TRBV7-9; size: few; CDR3: CASSLTQNYGYTF; DNA: TGTGCCAGCAGCTTAACACAGAACTATGGCTACACCTTC
length: 15; D: -; J: TRBJ2-5; V: TRBV5-4; size: -; CDR3: CASSLAGDGQETQYF; DNA: TGTGCCAGCAGCTTGGCCGGAGACGGACAAGAGACCCAGTACTTC
length: 13; D: -; J: TRBJ1-4; V: TRBV14; size: -; CDR3: CASTRGHLEKLFF; DNA: TGTGCCAGCACCCGTGGACACCTTGAAAAACTGTTTTTT
length: 14; D: TRBD1; J: TRBJ2-1; V: TRBV25-1; size: -; CDR3: CASSPTLTGGRQFF; DNA: TGTGCCAGCAGTCCTACGTTGACAGGGGGAAGGCAGTTCTTC
length: 13; D: -; J: TRBJ1-6; V: TRBV19; size: -; CDR3: CASSEPGNSPLHF; DNA: TGTGCCAGTAGTGAACCAGGGAATTCACCCCTCCACTTT
length: 14; D: TRBD1; J: TRBJ1-6; V: TRBV30; size: -; CDR3: CAWRRQGEDSPLHF; DNA: TGTGCCTGGAGGCGACAGGGAGAAGATTCACCCCTCCACTTT
length: 12; D: -; J: TRBJ1-2; V: TRBV6-2/TRBV6-3; size: -; CDR3: CASSYSYYGYTF; DNA: TGTGCCAGCAGTTACAGCTACTATGGCTACACCTTC
length: 18; D: -; J: TRBJ1-2; V: TRBV11-2; size: -; CDR3: CASSSLQDRKPINYGYTF; DNA: TGTGCCAGCAGCTCACTTCAAGACAGAAAGCCAATTAACTATGGCTACACCTTC
length: 17; D: TRBD1; J: TRBJ1-5; V: TRBV18; size: -; CDR3: CASSPRTGMVGNQPQHF; DNA: TGTGCCAGCTCACCAAGGACAGGGATGGTGGGCAATCAGCCCCAGCATTTT
length: 14; D: -; J: TRBJ1-2; V: TRBV7-8; size: -; CDR3: CASSLALGGRGYTF; DNA: TGTGCCAGCAGCTTAGCGTTGGGAGGGCGCGGCTACACCTTC
length: 14; D: -; J: TRBJ2-7; V: TRBV2; size: -; CDR3: CASSENRAGYEQYF; DNA: TGTGCCAGCAGTGAAAACAGGGCAGGCTACGAGCAGTACTTC
length: 15; D: -; J: TRBJ1-3; V: TRBV5-6; size: -; CDR3: CASSLVSPSRNTIYF; DNA: TGTGCCAGCAGCTTGGTGTCGCCCTCTAGAAACACCATATATTTT
length: 16; D: -; J: TRBJ2-2; V: TRBV19; size: -; CDR3: CASSIGAERDTGELFF; DNA: TGTGCCAGTAGTATAGGTGCGGAGAGGGACACCGGGGAGCTGTTTTTT
length: 15; D: -; J: TRBJ1-5; V: TRBV28; size: -; CDR3: CASRPPGPSNQPQHF; DNA: TGTGCCAGCAGGCCTCCAGGTCCTTCCAATCAGCCCCAGCATTTT
length: 18; D: TRBD1; J: TRBJ2-2; V: TRBV20-1; size: -; CDR3: CSASEHMSDRGRTGELFF; DNA: TGCAGTGCTAGTGAGCATATGTCGGACAGGGGGCGCACCGGGGAGCTGTTTTTT
length: 15; D: TRBD1; J: TRBJ2-1; V: TRBV5-1; size: -; CDR3: CASSLAQGALNEQFF; DNA: TGCGCCAGCAGCTTGGCACAGGGGGCGTTAAATGAGCAGTTCTTC
length: 14; D: TRBD1; J: TRBJ1-1; V: TRBV2; size: -; CDR3: CASSVQGAVTEAFF; DNA: TGTGCCAGCAGTGTACAGGGGGCGGTCACTGAAGCTTTCTTT
length: 16; D: TRBD1; J: TRBJ2-7; V: TRBV28; size: -; CDR3: CASKYSRAGGPYEQYF; DNA: TGTGCCAGCAAATATTCCCGAGCAGGGGGCCCCTACGAGCAGTACTTC
length: 16; D: -; J: TRBJ2-5; V: TRBV6-1; size: -; CDR3: CASSVSPRQGGETQYF; DNA: TGTGCCAGCAGTGTGTCCCCCCGGCAGGGTGGGGAGACCCAGTACTTC
length: 11; D: -; J: TRBJ2-7; V: TRBV28; size: -; CDR3: CASSFRYEQYF; DNA: TGTGCCAGCAGTTTTCGTTACGAGCAGTACTTC
length: 15; D: -; J: TRBJ2-3; V: TRBV28; size: -; CDR3: CATRDSQVGQDTQYF; DNA: TGTGCCACCCGGGACTCCCAGGTGGGGCAAGATACGCAGTATTTT
length: 15; D: TRBD1; J: TRBJ1-2; V: TRBV5-6; size: -; CDR3: CASSFYDRANYGYTF; DNA: TGTGCCAGCAGCTTTTATGACAGGGCTAACTATGGCTACACCTTC
length: 16; D: TRBD2; J: TRBJ2-5; V: TRBV4-1; size: -; CDR3: CASSQNPGREQETQYF; DNA: TGCGCCAGCAGCCAAAATCCTGGGAGGGAACAGGAGACCCAGTACTTC
length: 13; D: TRBD2; J: TRBJ2-1; V: TRBV19; size: -; CDR3: CASIHAAGGEQFF; DNA: TGTGCCAGTATTCACGCCGCCGGGGGGGAGCAGTTCTTC
length: 13; D: -; J: TRBJ2-1; V: TRBV10-3; size: -; CDR3: CASAGISYNEQFF; DNA: TGTGCCAGCGCCGGGATCTCCTACAATGAGCAGTTCTTC